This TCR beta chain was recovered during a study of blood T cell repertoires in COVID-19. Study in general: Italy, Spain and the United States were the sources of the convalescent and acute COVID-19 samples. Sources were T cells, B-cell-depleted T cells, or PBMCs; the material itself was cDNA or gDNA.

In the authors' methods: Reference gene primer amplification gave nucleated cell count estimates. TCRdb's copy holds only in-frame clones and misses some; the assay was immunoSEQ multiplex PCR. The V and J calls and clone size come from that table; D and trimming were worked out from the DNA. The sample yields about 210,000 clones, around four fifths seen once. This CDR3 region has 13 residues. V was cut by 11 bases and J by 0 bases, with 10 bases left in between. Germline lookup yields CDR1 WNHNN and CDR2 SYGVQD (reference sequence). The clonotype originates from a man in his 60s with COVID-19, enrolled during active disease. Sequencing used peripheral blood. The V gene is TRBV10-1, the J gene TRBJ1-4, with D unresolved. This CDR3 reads CAAVAATNEKLFF. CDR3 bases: TGCGCCGCTGTGGCAGCAACTAATGAAAAACTGTTTTTT.